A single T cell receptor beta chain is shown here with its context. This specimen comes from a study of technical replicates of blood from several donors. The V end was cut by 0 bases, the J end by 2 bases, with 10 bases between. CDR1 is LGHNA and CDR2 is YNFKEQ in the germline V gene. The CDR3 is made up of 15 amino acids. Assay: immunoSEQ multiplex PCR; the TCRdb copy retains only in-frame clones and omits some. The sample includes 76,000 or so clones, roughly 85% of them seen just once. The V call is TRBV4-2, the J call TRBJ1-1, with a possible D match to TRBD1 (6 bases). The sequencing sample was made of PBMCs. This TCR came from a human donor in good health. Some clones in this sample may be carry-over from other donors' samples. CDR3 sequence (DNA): TGTGCCAGCAGCCAAGATAGGACAGTAAACACTGAAGCTTTCTTT. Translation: CASSQDRTVNTEAFF.